Below are 3 T cell receptor beta chains sequenced from a single sample in a study of CD8 T cells in ankylosing spondylitis (dated by TCRdb to about 2017). Libraries were built with 5' RACE. TCRdb lists the instrument as Illumina HiSeq 2500. Using fastp at Q25 and MiXCR, TCRdb reprocessed the public reads and kept productive beta chains. Each entry merges the rows of one CDR3 protein and shows their most common DNA and genes. The sample profile shows about 170,000 distinct CDR3 sequences; around 17% of them were found once. The leading ten clones occupy about 8.2% of the sample. Material for sequencing was blood, either unsorted or a sorted T cell fraction (not recorded which). The receptors shown here come from a male donor with ankylosing spondylitis or in good health (not recorded which).

This clonotype was detected a few times. The rearrangement links TRBV4-2 to TRBJ2-1; 7 bases are shared with TRBD2. This CDR3 contains 18 residues. V was clipped by 4 bases and J by 5 bases; unmatched bases: 17. In germline, CDR1 is LGHNA, CDR2 YNFKEQ. As DNA, the CDR3 is TGTGCCAGCAGCCGAGCAGCGGGAAAGACTTCCCCAAACAATGAGCAGTTCTTC. Translation: CASSRAAGKTSPNNEQFF.

This clonotype was observed a few times. The gene calls are TRBV7-8 and TRBJ2-2; D unclear. In germline, CDR1 is SGHVS, CDR2 FQNEAQ. V was pared by 1 base and J by 5 bases, with 5 bases between. The CDR3 extends over 13 amino acids. The CDR3 here is CASSLVPTGELFF. As DNA, the CDR3 is TGTGCCAGCAGCTTAGTCCCGACCGGGGAGCTGTTTTTT.

In DNA, the CDR3 is TGTGCCAGCAGCCCAACTAGCGGGACTAACAATGAGCAGTTCTTC. Translation gives CASSPTSGTNNEQFF. The rearrangement uses TRBV7-8 and TRBJ2-1; the match to TRBD2 covers 10 bases. The germline gives CDR1 SGHVS, CDR2 FQNEAQ. V lost 5 bases to trimming and J lost 5 bases; unmatched junction nucleotides: 6. The CDR3 has 15 residues.